This T cell receptor beta chain was recorded in a study of T-cell memory formation after mild COVID-19 (dated by TCRdb to 2020 to 2023). Broadly, across the study: TCR sequence clusters from the two donors were largely donor specific. Longitudinal TCRalpha and TCRbeta repertoire sequencing tracked T-cell clones expanding and contracting after mild COVID-19 in two donors. Two young, previously healthy adult volunteers, one female and one male, were included in the cohort.

This clonotype was detected only a few times. Its specific antigen is unknown. The sample holds no much larger clone one base away, and base qualities are not on file. Ficoll-Paque density gradient centrifugation was used to isolate PBMCs. What the authors observed across the whole study: The detection of some responding clones in pre-infection memory suggests that pre-existing cross-reactive memory T cells joined the SARS-CoV-2 response. Contracting CD4+ clones were found mainly in CM and EM memory subsets, while CD8+ clones were enriched in EMRA. The study included only a couple of mild cases, and larger cohorts that include severe cases with pre-infection samples were judged to be necessary. Balanced CD4/CD8 phenotypes were observed for clones contracting from day 15 to 85, whereas a bias towards CD4+ was observed for a second wave of clones expanding from day 15 to 37. SARS-CoV-2 specificity was not confirmed for the second-wave clones peaking on day 37.

The germline ends are 11 bases apart after V is trimmed by 3 bases and J by 1 base. From a lookup of the germline V gene, CDR1 and CDR2 are SNHLY and FYNNEI. The CDR3 goes from the cysteine to the phenylalanine over 15 residues. Only CDR3 DNA is held: 45 bases, read in frame from base 1. Sequencing took place on an Illumina NovaSeq 6000. TCRalpha and TCRbeta cDNA libraries were constructed by 5'RACE with constant-segment primers, with sample barcodes and unique molecular identifiers being introduced. RNA was extracted from every sample with Trizol reagent. Library amplification was performed in two PCR steps, and a second sample barcode and Illumina TruSeq adapters were introduced in the second step. The libraries were sequenced on an Illumina NovaSeq using 2 x 150 bp paired-end reads. On the authors' methods: The reads were demultiplexed and collapsed into UMI-guided consensus sequences using migec v1.2.7. Using mixcr v2.1.11, the UMI consensuses were aligned to TRA and TRB V and J templates and assembled into clonotypes. Clonotypes were classified as expanded or contracted when called significant by both edgeR and NoisET, with noise models trained on biological replicates. edgeR calls used a false discovery rate-adjusted p below 0.01 and a log2 fold-change threshold of 1. As an exploratory analysis of dynamics, PCA with hierarchical clustering was applied to max-normalized trajectories of the 1000 most abundant clonotypes. Separately sequenced CD4+ and CD8+ repertoires were used to assign the CD4 or CD8 phenotype of responding clones. Using fastp trimming at Q25 and MiXCR clonotype assembly, TCRdb reanalyzed the public sequencing data and kept in-frame beta chains. Rows with one shared CDR3 protein collapse into an entry with the most common genes and DNA. In this record, the V and J calls reflect TCRdb's handling and not the investigators' own analysis. The sample data list fewer than 550,000 distinct CDR3 sequences, and around 19% of these were observed just once. The ten largest clones add up to 7.5% to 9.5% of the sample.

Here the chain combines TRBV2 and TRBJ2-3, with no confidently assigned D gene. The clonotype comes from an adult woman who had mild COVID-19 (a few samples of this study predate the infection). The sample titles of this study are shuffled in the database, so cell type and time point are left out; the donor was told from shared clones. The source material was PBMCs or a T cell subset sorted from them (not recorded which). The encoded CDR3 is CASSDGSVRTDTQYF. The DNA sequence is as follows: TGTGCCAGCAGTGATGGATCAGTCCGCACAGATACGCAGTATTTT.